The following is a T cell receptor beta chain sequence with its context. Its target is unknown. A much larger clone lies a single base off, so this may be a read error. CDR1 is ENHRY, CDR2 SYGVKD, per germline. CDR3 size: 16 residues. A universal primer site came from template switching; cDNA carried unique molecular identifiers. TCRdb reprocessed the 5' RACE reads via MiXCR and lists one record per CDR3 protein. The table records a few hundred thousand distinct CDR3 sequences, less than 20% of them present only once. The data were obtained in a study of identical twins. Study-level findings and limits: Out-of-frame alpha sequences common to twins exhibited a surplus of low generation probability. Memory repertoires lacked the insertion deficit that abundant cord blood beta clonotypes showed.

The chain uses TRBV10-3 and TRBJ2-3, with 9 nucleotides matching TRBD2. Sequencing input: naive T cells sorted from blood. The sequence came from a man aged 50-59 years in good health. CDR3 DNA sequence: TGTGCCATCAGGGGTAGCGGGAGTAACCGCACAGATCCGCAGTATTTT. Residues: CAIRGSGSNRTDPQYF.